This T cell receptor (beta chain) was recovered during a study of T-cell memory formation after mild COVID-19. Trimming cost V 6 bases and J 0 bases, with 11 bases left between them. Germline V gene sequence: CDR1 LGHNA, CDR2 YSLEER. The CDR3 loop spans 15 amino acids. Points from the study as a whole: A second wave expanding day 15 to 37 was CD4+-biased; contracting clones were balanced. That cross-reactive memory joined was suggested by some responding clones appearing in pre-infection memory. Clones which contracted sat mainly in CM and EM if CD4+, and in EMRA if CD8+.

This clonotype came up a few times. Its target is unknown. After 5'RACE with constant-segment primers, TCR alpha and TCR beta cDNA libraries carrying sample barcodes and UMIs were obtained. TCRdb reanalysed the 5' RACE reads using MiXCR and keeps one entry per CDR3 protein. The sample lists around 310,000 distinct CDR3 sequences; 14% were seen once. The clonotype comes from a man in his late teens or twenties who had mild COVID-19 (a few samples of this study predate the infection). Cell type and time point are not known. Sequencing was performed on PBMCs or a T cell subset sorted from them (not recorded which). This chain connects TRBV4-3 to TRBJ2-2; D uncertain. CDR3 region: CASRRTVANTGELFF. Here the CDR3 DNA reads TGCGCCAGCAGGAGGACGGTGGCGAACACCGGGGAGCTGTTTTTT.